These 19 T cell receptor beta chains were all obtained from the same sample, sequenced in a study of cytomegalovirus exposure and HLA in healthy donors. PCR primers comprised 60 Vbeta and 13 Jbeta primers. The table came from immunoSEQ multiplex PCR; TCRdb's copy has only in-frame clones and leaves some out. The table records about 150,000 clones, about 85% of them present only once. Specimen: PBMCs. Receptor source: a human donor in good health.

The sample holds a few counts of this clone. The V gene is TRBV19, the J gene TRBJ1-2; unclear D gene. V was pared by 0 bases and J by 4 bases, with 12 bases between. Germline CDR1 reads LNHDA; CDR2 reads SQIVND (reference sequence). The CDR3 spans 15 residues. In DNA, the CDR3 is TGTGCCAGTAGTATAGATGGACGGGAACCCTATGGCTACACCTTC. Amino acid sequence: CASSIDGREPYGYTF.

The chain combines TRBV5-6 with TRBJ1-2; TRBD1 is a possible D gene (5 bases). This CDR3 has 14 amino acids. V was cut by 6 bases and J by 1 base, with 13 bases left in between. Germline values: CDR1 SGHDT, CDR2 YYEEEE. The CDR3 sequence is CASTSLDSNYGYTF. CDR3 DNA sequence: TGTGCCAGCACCTCACTCGACAGTAACTATGGCTACACCTTC.

This clone was seen only once. The rearrangement links TRBV20-1 to TRBJ1-2, with a possible D match to TRBD1 (5 bases). From germline, CDR1 is DFQATT and CDR2 SNEGSKA (reference sequence). The length of the CDR3 is 9 residues. The V and J ends lost 7 bases and 10 bases respectively, with 10 bases between them. The CDR3 sequence: CSVDRYYTF. In nucleotides, the CDR3 is TGCAGTGTAGACAGATACTACACCTTC.

The chain joins TRBV27 to TRBJ1-5; the match to TRBD1 covers 8 bases. Germline values: CDR1 MNHEY, CDR2 SMNVEV (reference sequence). The CDR3 covers 13 residues. Trimming cost V 6 bases and J 2 bases; bases outside gene matches: 0. The CDR3 spells CASRDRGNQPQHF. As DNA, the CDR3 is TGTGCCAGCAGGGACAGGGGCAATCAGCCCCAGCATTTT.

This rearrangement joins TRBV13 to TRBJ2-3; D gene ambiguous. The CDR3 runs 17 residues. From germline, CDR1 is PRHDT and CDR2 FYEKMQ (reference sequence). V lost 0 bases, J lost 4 bases, and 17 bases lay in between. CDR3 in DNA: TGTGCCAGCAGCTTAGGTTCTAGTCCTACCCCGCCAGATACGCAGTATTTT. Encoded protein: CASSLGSSPTPPDTQYF. The full variable domain, completed using reference TRBV13 and TRBJ2-3, is AAGVIQSPRHLIKEKRETATLKCYPIPRHDTVYWYQQGPGQDPQFLISFYEKMQSDKGSIPDRFSAQQFSDYHSELNMSSLELGDSALYFCASSLGSSPTPPDTQYFGPGTRLTVL.

The chain carries TRBV9 and TRBJ2-1, with TRBD1 identical over 8 bases. Trimming cost V 4 bases and J 6 bases; bases outside gene matches: 9. The germline CDR1 and CDR2 sequences are SGDLS and YYNGEE. The CDR3 consists of 15 residues. CDR3 DNA: TGTGCCAGCAGCCCGACAGGGGACACGACCAATGAGCAGTTCTTC. It encodes CASSPTGDTTNEQFF.

The V call is TRBV14, the J call TRBJ1-4, with unresolved D. The CDR3 totals 15 residues. Trimming shortened V by 1 base and J by 3 bases, and 9 bases separated the two germline ends. The germline V gene has CDR1 SGHDN and CDR2 FVKESK. The CDR3 DNA reads as TGTGCCAGCAGCCAAGTGGGCAGATCTAATGAAAAACTGTTTTTT. The encoded protein is CASSQVGRSNEKLFF.

This clone was counted between two and nine times. V gene TRBV7-2 combines with J gene TRBJ1-5; 8 bases are shared with TRBD1. The J segment lost 0 bases and the V segment lost 1 base, leaving 2 bases of the junction unmatched. CDR1 is SGHTA and CDR2 is FQGNSA in the germline V gene. The CDR3 length is 16 residues. CDR3 in amino acids: CASSLDRGYSNQPQHF. The DNA of the CDR3 is TGTGCCAGCAGCTTAGACAGGGGGTATAGCAATCAGCCCCAGCATTTT.

The rearrangement uses TRBV6-5 and TRBJ1-2; D is undetermined. Germline CDR1 reads MNHEY; CDR2 reads SVGAGI. The CDR3 sequence is 14 residues long. The V gene lost 6 bases and the J gene lost 1 base, with 12 bases spanning the gap. The CDR3 is CASSPSGSNYGYTF. Here the CDR3 DNA reads TGTGCCAGCAGCCCTAGCGGGAGTAACTATGGCTACACCTTC.

This clone turned up a few times. The chain couples TRBV11-2 to TRBJ2-2, with TRBD1 identical over 7 bases. The CDR3 is made up of 16 amino acids. V lost 6 bases to trimming and J lost 6 bases; unmatched junction nucleotides: 13. Germline V gene lookup returns CDR1 SGHAT and CDR2 FQNNGV. CDR3 sequence: CASSRTGDLEAGELFF. DNA for the CDR3: TGTGCCAGCAGTCGTACAGGGGACCTCGAAGCCGGGGAGCTGTTTTTT. Full variable domain (missing parts from reference TRBV11-2 and TRBJ2-2): EAGVAQSPRYKIIEKRQSVAFWCNPISGHATLYWYQQILGQGPKLLIQFQNNGVVDDSQLPKDRFSAERLKGVDSTLKIQPAKLEDSAVYLCASSRTGDLEAGELFFGEGSRLTVL.

The chain is built from TRBV30 and TRBJ1-6, with D uncertain. The V gene lost 5 bases and the J gene lost 7 bases, with 12 bases spanning the gap. The CDR3 length is 13 residues. Germline loops: CDR1 GTSNPN, CDR2 SVGIG (reference sequence). In DNA form, the CDR3 reads TGTGCCTGGCAGCGAGCCGCGAATTCACCCCTCCACTTT. Residues: CAWQRAANSPLHF.

To note about this clone: At one of its ends the junction is not consistent with the germline gene, which may arise from a read error. This sequence joins TRBV5-1 and TRBJ1-1, with a possible D match to TRBD1 (6 bases). In germline, CDR1 is SGHRS, CDR2 YFSETQ. The CDR3 has 16 residues. The CDR3, as DNA: TGCGCCAGCAGCTTGGGTACAGGGCCTACAGAGACTGGAGCTTTCTTT. This sequence encodes CASSLGTGPTETGAFF.

The chain combines TRBV27 with TRBJ1-2, with 8 bases matching TRBD1. The junction had 10 bases not matched to a gene; V was cut back by 1 base and J by 6 bases. The CDR3 spans 16 residues. Germline values: CDR1 MNHEY, CDR2 SMNVEV (reference sequence). CDR3 amino acids: CASSLFQGARVDGYTF. Written as DNA, the CDR3 is TGTGCCAGCAGTTTATTTCAGGGGGCACGAGTGGATGGCTACACCTTC.

This chain connects TRBV30 to TRBJ2-6; 9 nucleotides align to TRBD1. Trimming cost V 2 bases and J 4 bases; bases outside gene matches: 9. Germline V lookup: CDR1 GTSNPN, CDR2 SVGIG (reference sequence). The CDR3 spans 17 residues. This CDR3 is CAWSKLNRGRGANVLTF. The CDR3 nucleotides are TGTGCCTGGAGTAAACTAAACAGGGGGCGGGGGGCCAACGTCCTGACTTTC.

The chain employs TRBV2 and TRBJ2-7; D possibly corresponds to TRBD2 (5 bases). The germline gives CDR1 SNHLY, CDR2 FYNNEI. CDR3 size: 16 residues. V dropped 8 bases and J dropped 3 bases, with 23 bases sitting between them. CDR3 DNA sequence: TGTGCCAGCCGAGAACTAGACCCGGCCGTATACTACGAGCAGTACTTC. This encodes CASRELDPAVYYEQYF. Complete variable domain (other parts from reference TRBV2 and TRBJ2-7): EPEVTQTPSHQVTQMGQEVILRCVPISNHLYFYWYRQILGQKVEFLVSFYNNEISEKSEIFDDQFSVERPDGSNFTLKIRSTKLEDSAMYFCASRELDPAVYYEQYFGPGTRLTVT.

This chain connects TRBV30 to TRBJ2-7; 7 bases fit TRBD1. Germline trimming cut 2 bases from V and 5 bases from J; bases unmatched to any gene: 12. The CDR3 has 15 amino acids. Germline lookup yields CDR1 GTSNPN and CDR2 SVGIG (reference sequence). The CDR3 reads CAWSSGQPSIDEQYF. CDR3 nucleotides: TGTGCCTGGAGTTCGGGACAGCCGTCGATCGACGAGCAGTACTTC.

The V call is TRBV19, the J call TRBJ1-2; D ambiguous. The CDR3 runs to 10 residues. V lost 8 bases and J 6 bases, leaving 7 bases between the germline ends. Germline CDR1 is LNHDA and CDR2 is SQIVND (reference sequence). CDR3 residues: CASSQDGYTF. The CDR3 DNA reads TGTGCCAGTTCCCAGGATGGCTACACCTTC.

This clone turned up a few times. The chain recombines TRBV5-1 with TRBJ1-2, with 7 bases fitting TRBD1. J lost 8 bases, V lost 0 bases, and 13 bases had no gene match. The CDR3 consists of 16 residues. Germline values: CDR1 SGHRS, CDR2 YFSETQ. The CDR3 spells CASSLAGGGALEGYTF. For the CDR3, the DNA is TGCGCCAGCAGCTTGGCCGGAGGGGGCGCATTAGAAGGCTACACCTTC. The full variable domain, rest sourced from reference TRBV5-1 and TRBJ1-2, is KAGVTQTPRYLIKTRGQQVTLSCSPISGHRSVSWYQQTPGQGLQFLFEYFSETQRNKGNFPGRFSGRQFSNSRSEMNVSTLELGDSALYLCASSLAGGGALEGYTFGSGTRLTVV.

The chain uses TRBV30 and TRBJ2-7; TRBD2 matches at 8 bases. V lost 3 bases to trimming and J lost 0 bases; unmatched junction nucleotides: 13. Germline CDR1 GTSNPN, CDR2 SVGIG (reference sequence). There are 17 residues in the CDR3. This CDR3 reads CAWRRGAMVGSSYEQYF. DNA for the CDR3: TGTGCCTGGAGGCGGGGGGCGATGGTGGGAAGCTCCTACGAGCAGTACTTC.